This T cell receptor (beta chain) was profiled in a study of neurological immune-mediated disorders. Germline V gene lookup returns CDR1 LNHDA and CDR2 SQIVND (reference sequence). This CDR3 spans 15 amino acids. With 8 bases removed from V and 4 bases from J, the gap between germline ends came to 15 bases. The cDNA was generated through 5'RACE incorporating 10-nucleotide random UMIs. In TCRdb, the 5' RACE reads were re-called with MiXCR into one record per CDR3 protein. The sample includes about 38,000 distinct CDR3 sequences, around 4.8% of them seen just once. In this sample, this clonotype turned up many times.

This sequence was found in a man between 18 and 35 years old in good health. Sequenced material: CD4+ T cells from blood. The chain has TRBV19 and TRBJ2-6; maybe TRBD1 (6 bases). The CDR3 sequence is CASSHRAAGANVLTF. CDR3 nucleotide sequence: TGTGCCAGTTCTCACAGGGCAGCAGGGGCCAACGTCCTGACTTTC.